What follows are 15 T cell receptor beta chains derived from one specimen sequenced in a study of blood T cell repertoires in COVID-19. Sequenced by immunoSEQ multiplex PCR; TCRdb stores in-frame clones only, minus some. The sample gives fewer than 300,000 clones, 65% to 85% of which show up once; about 1.5% is in the top ten. Sequencing input: peripheral blood. The origin of the receptors is a human donor with COVID-19, enrolled during active disease. The donor label of this sample is uncertain.

The chain links TRBV6-5 to TRBJ2-2, with D possibly TRBD1 on 5 matching bases. Trimming took off 6 bases at V and 6 bases at J, with 11 bases between the two ends. The germline CDR1 and CDR2 sequences are MNHEY and SVGAGI. This CDR3 spans 13 amino acids. This CDR3 reads CASRPQGSGELFF. The CDR3 region has the DNA TGTGCCAGCAGACCCCAGGGTTCCGGGGAGCTGTTTTTT.

This sequence joins TRBV29-1 and TRBJ1-1; no clear D. The CDR3 totals 12 residues. V lost 6 bases and J lost 1, with 9 bases in between. Germline loops: CDR1 SQVTM, CDR2 ANQGSEA. The CDR3 protein is CSVNPRNTEAFF. The CDR3 DNA reads TGCAGCGTAAACCCCAGGAACACTGAAGCTTTCTTT.

Comment on this clone: Germline and junction disagree at one end, which may indicate a read error. The chain uses TRBV7-7 and TRBJ2-5; 10 bases agree with TRBD1. Germline lookup yields CDR1 SSHAT and CDR2 FNYEAQ (reference sequence). The CDR3 runs to 15 residues. The CDR3 sequence is CASSQTGTGEETQYF. In DNA form, the CDR3 reads TGTGCTAGCAGCCAAACCGGGACAGGGGAGGAGACCCAGTACTTC. Full variable domain (missing parts from reference TRBV7-7 and TRBJ2-5): GAGVSQSPRYKVTKRGQDVTLRCDPISSHATLYWYQQALGQGPEFLTYFNYEAQPDKSGLPSDRFSAERPEGSISTLTIQRTEQRDSAMYRCASSQTGTGEETQYFGPGTRLLVL.

The sample holds one count of this clone. The CDR3 DNA reads TGTGCCTGGAGCGGGACAGGGGGCCCCTATAATTCACCCCTCCACTTT. Encoded protein: CAWSGTGGPYNSPLHF. V usage is TRBV30 and J usage is TRBJ1-6; 12 positions match TRBD1. V lost 3 bases to trimming and J lost 2 bases; unmatched junction nucleotides: 2. The CDR3 has 16 amino acids. From germline, CDR1 is GTSNPN and CDR2 SVGIG (reference sequence).

The chain uses TRBV15 and TRBJ1-3; maybe TRBD1 (5 bases). The CDR3 is made up of 16 amino acids. The germline V gene has CDR1 LNHNV and CDR2 YYDKDF (reference sequence). The V gene lost 0 bases and the J gene lost 2 bases, with 11 bases spanning the gap. CDR3 DNA: TGTGCCACCAGCAGAGATCGGGGGATGCCTGGAAACACCATATATTTT. As protein: CATSRDRGMPGNTIYF.

The chain carries TRBV4-3 and TRBJ2-3; 7 bases agree with TRBD2. The CDR3 extends over 15 amino acids. Germline V CDR1 and CDR2: LGHNA, YSLEER. J gave up 6 bases and V 0 bases, and 6 bases lay outside the gene matches. CDR3 sequence (DNA): TGCGCCAGCAGCCAAGAAAGCGGGGCTTGGGATACGCAGTATTTT. It is translated as CASSQESGAWDTQYF.

This chain uses TRBV4-3 with TRBJ1-2; D is unresolved. The CDR3 has 15 amino acids. Germline loops: CDR1 LGHNA, CDR2 YSLEER. Trimming shortened V by 4 bases and J by 3 bases, and 15 bases separated the two germline ends. The CDR3 protein is CASSPGTGGDYGYTF. As DNA, the CDR3 is TGCGCCAGCAGCCCAGGAACGGGAGGAGACTATGGCTACACCTTC.

The chain carries TRBV7-9 and TRBJ1-1, with D perhaps matching TRBD1 (6 bases). The CDR3 loop spans 15 amino acids. V was cut by 5 bases and J by 4 bases, with 17 bases left in between. The germline V gene encodes CDR1 SEHNR and CDR2 FQNEAQ (reference sequence). The DNA of the CDR3 is TGTGCCAGCAGCCCCTTACAGGGTATAGGCACTGAAGCTTTCTTT. Amino acid sequence: CASSPLQGIGTEAFF.

V gene TRBV5-1 combines with J gene TRBJ2-3, with 13 nucleotides matching TRBD2. The CDR3 contains 16 residues. V dropped 4 bases and J dropped 1; count of bases not matched to a gene: 3. Germline V lookup: CDR1 SGHRS, CDR2 YFSETQ. The CDR3, as DNA: TGCGCCAGCAGCCCTGGACTAGCGGGGGGCACAGATACGCAGTATTTT. It codes for CASSPGLAGGTDTQYF. Full variable domain (rest looked up from reference TRBV5-1 and TRBJ2-3): KAGVTQTPRYLIKTRGQQVTLSCSPISGHRSVSWYQQTPGQGLQFLFEYFSETQRNKGNFPGRFSGRQFSNSRSEMNVSTLELGDSALYLCASSPGLAGGTDTQYFGPGTRLTVL.

The rearrangement links TRBV7-3 to TRBJ2-1, with TRBD1 matching over 8 bases. From germline, CDR1 is SGHTA and CDR2 FQGTGA. CDR3 size: 15 residues. Trimming took 4 bases from V and 4 from J; bases not matched to a gene: 6. CDR3 loop: CASSSDRGTYNEQFF. CDR3 coding DNA: TGTGCCAGCAGCTCAGACAGGGGAACGTACAATGAGCAGTTCTTC. Drawing the rest from reference TRBV7-3 and TRBJ2-1, the complete variable domain is GAGVSQTPSNKVTEKGKYVELRCDPISGHTALYWYRQSLGQGPEFLIYFQGTGAADDSGLPNDRFFAVRPEGSVSTLKIQRTERGDSAVYLCASSSDRGTYNEQFFGPGTRLTVL.

The V and J genes are TRBV4-1 and TRBJ1-1, with 8 bases identical to TRBD1. The V gene end was trimmed by 3 bases and the J gene end by 4 bases; junction bases not matched to a gene: 7. Germline loops: CDR1 MGHRA, CDR2 YSYEKL. There are 15 residues in the CDR3. Here the CDR3 DNA reads TGCGCCAGCAGCCAGGACGGACAGGGCCGCACTGAAGCTTTCTTT. Protein: CASSQDGQGRTEAFF.

The chain joins TRBV6-5 to TRBJ2-7; TRBD2 might be the D (7 bases). CDR1 is MNHEY, CDR2 SVGAGI, per germline. The V end lost 5 bases, the J end lost 3 bases, and 17 bases lay between the germline ends. The CDR3 length is 15 residues. CDR3: CASSPRGGGDYEQYF. DNA of the CDR3: TGTGCCAGCAGTCCCCGTGGAGGGGGGGACTACGAGCAGTACTTC.

The chain couples TRBV15 to TRBJ1-5, with TRBD1 as a possible D gene (5 bases). This CDR3 is built from 15 residues. CDR1 is LNHNV, CDR2 YYDKDF, per germline (reference sequence). Trimming removed 1 base from V and 6 bases from J, with 13 bases in between. The CDR3 DNA sequence: TGTGCCACCAGCAGAGGGGGATTGGGGCCTCAGCCCCAGCATTTT. This sequence encodes CATSRGGLGPQPQHF.

V gene TRBV15 combines with J gene TRBJ1-5; D gene ambiguous. CDR1 LNHNV and CDR2 YYDKDF come from the germline V gene (reference sequence). CDR3 length equals 15 residues. The V and J ends lost 0 bases and 7 bases respectively, with 13 bases between them. The CDR3 sequence is CATSRDRTVGQPQHF. CDR3 nucleotide sequence: TGTGCCACCAGCAGAGACCGAACAGTGGGCCAGCCCCAGCATTTT.

The J gene is TRBJ2-7, the V gene TRBV28, with 10 bases that match TRBD1. Germline V gene lookup returns CDR1 MDHEN and CDR2 SYDVKM. The CDR3 sequence is 15 residues long. The V segment lost 6 bases and the J segment 3 bases; nucleotides outside the gene matches: 8. The CDR3 coding sequence is TGTGCCAGCAGCGGGACAGGGGCCGGGGGCTACGAGCAGTACTTC. The encoded protein is CASSGTGAGGYEQYF.